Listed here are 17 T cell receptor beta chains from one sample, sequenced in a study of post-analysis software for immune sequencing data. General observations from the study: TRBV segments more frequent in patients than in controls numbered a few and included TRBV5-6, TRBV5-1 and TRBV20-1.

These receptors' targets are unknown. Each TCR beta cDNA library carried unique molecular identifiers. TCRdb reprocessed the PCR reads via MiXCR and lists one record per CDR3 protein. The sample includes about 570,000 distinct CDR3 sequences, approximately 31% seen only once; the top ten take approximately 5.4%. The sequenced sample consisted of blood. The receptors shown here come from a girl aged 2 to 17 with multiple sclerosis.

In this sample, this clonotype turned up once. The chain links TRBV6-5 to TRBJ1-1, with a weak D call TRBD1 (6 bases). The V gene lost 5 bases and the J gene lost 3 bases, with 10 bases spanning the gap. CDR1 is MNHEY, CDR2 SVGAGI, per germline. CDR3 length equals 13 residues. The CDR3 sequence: CASSRGQHTEAFF. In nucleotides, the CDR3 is TGTGCCAGCAGTCGAGGACAGCACACTGAAGCTTTCTTT.

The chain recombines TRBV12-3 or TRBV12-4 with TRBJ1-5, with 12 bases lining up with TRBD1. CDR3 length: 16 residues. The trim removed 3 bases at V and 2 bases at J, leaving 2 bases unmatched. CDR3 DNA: TGTGCCAGCAGTTTTGGGACAGGGGGCGGCAATCAGCCCCAGCATTTT. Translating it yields CASSFGTGGGNQPQHF.

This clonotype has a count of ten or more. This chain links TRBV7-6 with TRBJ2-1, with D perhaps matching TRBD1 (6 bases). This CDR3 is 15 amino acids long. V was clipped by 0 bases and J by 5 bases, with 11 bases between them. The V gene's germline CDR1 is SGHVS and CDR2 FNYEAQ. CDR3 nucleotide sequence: TGTGCCAGCAGCTTAGCGACAGGAATCCACAATGAGCAGTTCTTC. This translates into CASSLATGIHNEQFF.

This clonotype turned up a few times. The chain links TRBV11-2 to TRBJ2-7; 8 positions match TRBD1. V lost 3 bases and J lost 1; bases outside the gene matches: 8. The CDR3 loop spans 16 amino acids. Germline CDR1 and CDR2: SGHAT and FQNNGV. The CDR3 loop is CASSFPNRGSSYEQYF. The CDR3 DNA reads TGTGCCAGCAGCTTCCCAAACAGGGGGTCTTCCTACGAGCAGTACTTC.

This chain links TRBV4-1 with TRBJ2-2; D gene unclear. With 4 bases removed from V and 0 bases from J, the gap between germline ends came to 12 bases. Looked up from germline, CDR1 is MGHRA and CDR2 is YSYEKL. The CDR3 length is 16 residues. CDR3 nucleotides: TGCGCCAGCAGCCTCCGGTCTAAATCGAACACCGGGGAGCTGTTTTTT. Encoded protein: CASSLRSKSNTGELFF.

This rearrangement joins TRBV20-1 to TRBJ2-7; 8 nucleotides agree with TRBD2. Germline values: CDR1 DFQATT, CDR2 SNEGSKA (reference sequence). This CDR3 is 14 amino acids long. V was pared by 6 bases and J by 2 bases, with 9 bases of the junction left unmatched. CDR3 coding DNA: TGCAGTGCCCCCCCGGGGGGGCTTCCCTACGAGCAGTACTTC. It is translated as CSAPPGGLPYEQYF.

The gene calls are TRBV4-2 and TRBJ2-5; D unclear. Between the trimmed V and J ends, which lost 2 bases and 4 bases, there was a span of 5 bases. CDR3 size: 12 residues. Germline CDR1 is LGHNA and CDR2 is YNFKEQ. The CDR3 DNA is TGTGCCAGCAGCCAACCGGGAGAGACCCAGTACTTC. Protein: CASSQPGETQYF.

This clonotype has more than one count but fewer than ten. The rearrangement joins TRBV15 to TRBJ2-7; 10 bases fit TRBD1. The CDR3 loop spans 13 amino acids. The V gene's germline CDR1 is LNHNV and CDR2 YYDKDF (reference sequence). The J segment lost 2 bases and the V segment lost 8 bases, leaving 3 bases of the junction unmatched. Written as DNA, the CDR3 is TGTGCCACCGGGACAGGGGTTACCTACGAGCAGTACTTC. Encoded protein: CATGTGVTYEQYF.

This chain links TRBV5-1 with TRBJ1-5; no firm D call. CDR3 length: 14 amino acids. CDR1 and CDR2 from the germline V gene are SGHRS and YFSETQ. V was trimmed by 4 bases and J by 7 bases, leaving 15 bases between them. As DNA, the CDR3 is TGCGCCAGCAGCCCTGACCTTCCTACGCAGCCCCAGCATTTT. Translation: CASSPDLPTQPQHF.

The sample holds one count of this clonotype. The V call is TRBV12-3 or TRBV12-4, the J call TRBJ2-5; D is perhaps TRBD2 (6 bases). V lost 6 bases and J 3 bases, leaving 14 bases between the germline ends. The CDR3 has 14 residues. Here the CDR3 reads CASSRYGREETQYF. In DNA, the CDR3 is TGTGCCAGCAGCCGATACGGGAGAGAAGAGACCCAGTACTTC.

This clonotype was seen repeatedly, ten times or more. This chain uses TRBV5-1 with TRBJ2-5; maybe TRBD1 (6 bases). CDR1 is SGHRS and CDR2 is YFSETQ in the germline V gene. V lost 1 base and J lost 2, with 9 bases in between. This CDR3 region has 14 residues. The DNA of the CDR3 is TGCGCCAGCAGCTTGCAGGGGCAACAAGAGACCCAGTACTTC. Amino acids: CASSLQGQQETQYF.

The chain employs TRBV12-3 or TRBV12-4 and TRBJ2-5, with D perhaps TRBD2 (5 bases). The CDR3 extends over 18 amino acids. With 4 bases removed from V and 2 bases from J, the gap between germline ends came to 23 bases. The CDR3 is CASSSQGRARAKQETQYF. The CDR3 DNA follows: TGTGCCAGCAGTTCCCAAGGGAGAGCAAGGGCCAAGCAAGAGACCCAGTACTTC.

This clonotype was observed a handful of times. This chain's CDR3 is CASSPNHIRNEKLFF. In nucleotides, the CDR3 is TGTGCCAGCAGCCCTAATCATATTCGGAACGAAAAACTGTTTTTT. V is TRBV3-1 and J is TRBJ1-4; no clear D. Deletions cut 4 bases from V and 8 bases from J, with 17 bases between. The CDR3 covers 15 residues. Germline CDR1 and CDR2: LGHDT and YNNKEL (reference sequence).

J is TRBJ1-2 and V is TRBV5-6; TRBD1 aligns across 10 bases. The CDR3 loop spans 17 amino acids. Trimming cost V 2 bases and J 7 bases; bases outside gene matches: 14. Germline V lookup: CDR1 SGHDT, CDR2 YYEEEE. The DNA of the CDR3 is TGTGCCAGCAGCTTCGGTCCCTCGGGACAGGGGCCGGTTGGCTACACCTTC. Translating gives CASSFGPSGQGPVGYTF.

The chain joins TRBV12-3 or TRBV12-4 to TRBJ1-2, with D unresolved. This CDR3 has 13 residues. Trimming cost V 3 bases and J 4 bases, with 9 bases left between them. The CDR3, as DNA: TGTGCCAGCAGTTTTTCGTGGCCCTATGGCTACACCTTC. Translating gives CASSFSWPYGYTF.

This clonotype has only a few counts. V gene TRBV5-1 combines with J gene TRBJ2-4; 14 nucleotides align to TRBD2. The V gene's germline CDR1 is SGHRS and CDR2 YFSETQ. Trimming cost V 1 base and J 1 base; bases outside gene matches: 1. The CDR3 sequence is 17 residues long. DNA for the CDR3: TGCGCCAGCAGCTTGCGGACTAGCGGGGGGGCCAAAAACATTCAGTACTTC. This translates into CASSLRTSGGAKNIQYF.

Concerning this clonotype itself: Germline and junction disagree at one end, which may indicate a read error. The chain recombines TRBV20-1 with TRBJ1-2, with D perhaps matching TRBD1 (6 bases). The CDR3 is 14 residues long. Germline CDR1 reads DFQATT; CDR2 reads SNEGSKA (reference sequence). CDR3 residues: CSTREDSANYGYTF. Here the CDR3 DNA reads TGCAGTACTAGAGAGGACAGCGCTAACTATGGCTACACCTTC.